This entry describes one TCR beta chain. The entry originates in a study of blood T cell repertoires in COVID-19. The age range of participants was about 18 to 89 years, with residence in more than 20 US areas. Participants had their cohort set by participant-reported clinical history. The length of the CDR3 is 20 residues. Trimming cost V 0 bases and J 1 base, with 21 bases left between them. Per the germline V gene, CDR1 is SGHTA and CDR2 is FQGTGA. The table came from immunoSEQ multiplex PCR; TCRdb's copy has only in-frame clones and leaves some out. The sample holds 320,000 or so clones, roughly 89% seen once.

This chain links TRBV7-3 with TRBJ2-2, with D possibly TRBD2 on 7 matching bases. This TCR was sampled from a man in his sixties who had recovered from COVID-19. Sequencing input: PBMCs or T cells enriched from blood (not recorded which). CDR3 in DNA: TGTGCCAGCAGCTTAACGGGCCCCCCGGGGGGCTATGGGAACACCGGGGAGCTGTTTTTT. Residues: CASSLTGPPGGYGNTGELFF.